This T cell receptor (beta chain) originates from a study of T-cell memory formation after mild COVID-19. A 5'RACE reaction primed in the constant segment made cDNA libraries of TCR alpha and TCR beta, and these carried sample barcodes and UMIs. TCRdb fed the 5' RACE reads into MiXCR, producing one record per CDR3 protein. The data show roughly 110,000 distinct CDR3 sequences, 17% seen once. This clonotype occurred many times. The antigen remains unidentified. Between the trimmed V and J ends, which lost 3 bases and 8 bases, there was a span of 15 bases. This CDR3 has 14 residues. Germline CDR1 and CDR2: KGHDR and SFDVKD. Study-level findings and limits: Clones that contracted from day 15 to 85 were balanced CD4/CD8, while later expanders leaned CD4+. Whether day 37 second-wave clones are SARS-CoV-2-specific was not confirmed.

The chain carries TRBV24-1 and TRBJ1-2, with D unclear. This receptor was taken from an adult woman who had mild COVID-19 (a few samples of this study predate the infection). Cell type and time point are not known. The specimen sequenced was PBMCs or a T cell subset sorted from them (not recorded which). In nucleotides, the CDR3 is TGTGCCACCAGTGATCGGGCCGTGAGAAAGGGCTACACCTTC. Translated: CATSDRAVRKGYTF.